These 11 T cell receptor beta chains were sequenced from one sample in a study of post-analysis software for immune sequencing data. Broader study findings: Compared with controls, patients had more of roughly five TRBV segments, including TRBV5-6, TRBV5-1 and TRBV20-1.

Unique molecular identifiers featured in each of the TCR beta cDNA libraries. TCRdb ran MiXCR on the PCR reads and lists one entry per CDR3 protein. The profile shows some 240,000 distinct CDR3 sequences, 36% of them singletons. Antigens of these TCRs are unknown. Sequenced sample: blood. The origin of the receptors is a girl aged 5-17 years with multiple sclerosis.

The chain carries TRBV20-1 and TRBJ1-4, with D possibly TRBD1 on 6 matching bases. CDR1 DFQATT and CDR2 SNEGSKA come from the germline V gene (reference sequence). The CDR3 length is 12 residues. Trimming took 5 bases from V and 8 from J, leaving 12 bases between them. The CDR3 sequence is CSAPGAQEKLFF. CDR3 coding DNA: TGCAGTGCTCCGGGGGCTCAGGAAAAACTGTTTTTT.

The rearrangement joins TRBV6-5 to TRBJ2-1; perhaps D is TRBD1 or TRBD2 (5 bases each). The CDR3 loop spans 15 amino acids. CDR1 MNHEY and CDR2 SVGAGI come from the germline V gene. V was pared by 6 bases and J by 6 bases, with 18 bases between. The DNA for the CDR3 is TGTGCCAGCAGACCCGGGGACCTGATGACCAATGAGCAGTTCTTC. Translation gives CASRPGDLMTNEQFF.

This clonotype was counted a few times. Being one base from a much bigger clone, this may be a read error. The chain employs TRBV12-5 and TRBJ2-1, with 7 bases identical to TRBD2. The CDR3 totals 15 residues. Germline-derived CDR1 and CDR2 are LGHNT and FRNRAP. The junction had 4 bases not matched to a gene; V was cut back by 3 bases and J by 2 bases. The CDR3 reads CASGFGGSPYNEQFF. Written as DNA, the CDR3 is TGTGCTAGTGGTTTCGGGGGGAGCCCCTACAATGAGCAGTTCTTC.

This clonotype was detected a few times. The chain recombines TRBV7-9 with TRBJ1-5, with D tentatively TRBD1 (6 bases). CDR3 length equals 14 residues. Germline V gene data show CDR1 as SEHNR and CDR2 as FQNEAQ (reference sequence). V lost 8 bases and J 6 bases, leaving 17 bases between the germline ends. The CDR3 protein is CASGQAGASQPQHF. For the CDR3, the DNA is TGTGCCAGCGGTCAGGCAGGGGCAAGTCAGCCCCAGCATTTT.

A word on this clonotype: At one boundary the junction diverges from the germline segment, which might be a read error. The chain uses TRBV5-1 and TRBJ2-3; possible D gene TRBD2, 6 bases. This CDR3 region has 14 residues. Germline V gene sequence: CDR1 SGHRS, CDR2 YFSETQ. The CDR3 here is CANSLWDSTDTQYF. CDR3 DNA sequence: TGCGCCAACAGCTTGTGGGACTCCACAGATACGCAGTATTTT.

This clonotype appeared a few times. The V gene is TRBV20-1, the J gene TRBJ2-2; no definite D call. The CDR3 covers 12 residues. Per the germline V gene, CDR1 is DFQATT and CDR2 is SNEGSKA (reference sequence). V was shortened by 1 base and J by 4 bases, with 4 bases between the two germline ends. The CDR3 sequence is CSARGSTGELFF. CDR3 nucleotide sequence: TGCAGTGCTAGAGGGTCCACCGGGGAGCTGTTTTTT.

Concerning this clonotype itself: Germline is not matched at one junction end, which may reflect a read error. The chain combines TRBV6-5 with TRBJ1-1; D unclear. Germline lookup yields CDR1 MNHEY and CDR2 SVGAGI. The CDR3 extends over 15 amino acids. The CDR3 protein is CANSYSRVADTEAFF. Written as DNA, the CDR3 is TGTGCCAACAGTTACTCAAGGGTTGCCGACACTGAAGCTTTCTTT.

The V gene is TRBV29-1, the J gene TRBJ1-1, with 9 positions matching TRBD1. This CDR3 is built from 14 residues. Trimming took 6 bases from V and 4 from J; bases not matched to a gene: 9. The V gene's germline CDR1 is SQVTM and CDR2 ANQGSEA. The CDR3 region has the DNA TGCAGCGTGGCCGGGACAGGGAGTCTCACTGAAGCTTTCTTT. This encodes CSVAGTGSLTEAFF. Combining the CDR3 with reference TRBV29-1 and TRBJ1-1 gives the whole variable domain SAVISQKPSRDICQRGTSLTIQCQVDSQVTMMFWYRQQPGQSLTLIATANQGSEATYESGFVIDKFPISRPNLTFSTLTVSNMSPEDSSIYLCSVAGTGSLTEAFFGQGTRLTVV.

CDR3 region: CSVRPGDGYGYTF. The CDR3 bases are TGCAGCGTGAGGCCAGGGGATGGCTATGGCTACACCTTC. The chain couples TRBV29-1 to TRBJ1-2, with D maybe TRBD1 (6 bases). V dropped 6 bases and J dropped 4 bases, with 15 bases sitting between them. The CDR3 totals 13 residues. Germline loops: CDR1 SQVTM, CDR2 ANQGSEA.

This clonotype was counted ten times or more. The V gene is TRBV4-1, the J gene TRBJ1-5; D is undetermined. CDR3 size: 17 residues. Germline V lookup: CDR1 MGHRA, CDR2 YSYEKL. V gave up 1 base and J gave up 1 base, with 14 bases separating them. The CDR3, as DNA: TGCGCCAGCAGCCAAGCCTTGGGGAAGGGCAGCAATCAGCCCCAGCATTTT. The encoded protein is CASSQALGKGSNQPQHF.

The chain has TRBV27 and TRBJ2-5, with 8 bases lining up with TRBD1. Germline CDR1 is MNHEY and CDR2 is SMNVEV (reference sequence). V lost 5 bases, J lost 11 bases, and 16 bases stayed unmatched. This CDR3 has 15 residues. The chain's CDR3 is CASSPRDRFNNEQYF. In nucleotides, the CDR3 is TGTGCCAGCAGTCCGCGGGACAGGTTCAACAATGAACAGTACTTC.